This T cell receptor (beta chain) was profiled in a study of blood T cell repertoires in COVID-19. Study overall: Sources were T cells, B-cell-depleted T cells, or PBMCs; the material itself was cDNA or gDNA.

Only in-frame clones appear in the TCRdb table, and some are missing; sequencing was by immunoSEQ multiplex PCR. The table has under 130,000 clones, 69% seen once. A word on this clone: The sample carries other DNA sequences with the same CDR3.

With 5 bases removed from V and 2 bases from J, the gap between germline ends came to 3 bases. This CDR3 has 11 residues. Germline V gene lookup returns CDR1 SEHNR and CDR2 FQNEAQ (reference sequence). The chain joins TRBV7-9 to TRBJ2-5; D unresolved. This TCR came from an elderly man with acute or convalescent COVID-19. Sequencing used peripheral blood. The CDR3 sequence: CASSLQETQYF. The DNA of the CDR3 is TGTGCCAGCAGCCTTCAAGAGACCCAGTACTTC.